This T cell receptor beta chain derives from a study of T cell responses to AZD1222 COVID-19 vaccine. Across the study: Second doses that came at about 4 or about 12 weeks were put together. Findings and caveats of the study: Clonal diversity was possibly underestimated, and the donors were mostly white British, with more females.

Concerning this clone: Its antigen is not known. This specimen includes other DNA sequences encoding the same CDR3.

Profiling relied on immunoSEQ multiplex PCR, and the TCRdb table lists in-frame clones only, not all of them. This table has about 120,000 clones, 88% appearing once. Germline CDR1 SGHKS, CDR2 YYEKEE (reference sequence). The CDR3 length is 13 residues. Trimming at V came to 4 bases and at J to 4 bases, leaving 2 bases not matched to a gene. The sample consisted of peripheral blood, taken on day 0 of AZD1222 vaccination. V is TRBV5-5 and J is TRBJ2-7, with 10 bases aligning to TRBD1. The clonotype comes from an adult in good health. The CDR3 DNA is TGTGCCAGCAGCCGACAGGGGGCATACGAGCAGTACTTC. It yields the protein CASSRQGAYEQYF.